The clone carrying this T cell receptor beta chain was detected only a few times. What it recognizes is unknown. These data belong to a study of T-cell reconstitution after alpha-beta-depleted transplantation in children. Study-wide results and limits: Reportedly, roughly two months post-transplant, alpha-beta T cells arose from several hundred expanded graft clones. From newly produced T cells came most of the T-cell counts and diversity one year after transplant. Several patients had high TCRbeta diversity at day 60; it came from surviving recipient T cells and thymic progenitors.

In germline, CDR1 is DFQATT, CDR2 SNEGSKA (reference sequence). V lost 0 bases to trimming and J lost 0 bases, with 9 bases between them. The CDR3 is 14 residues long. Researchers prepared the TCRbeta library using unique molecular identifiers, the study reports. TCRdb called the PCR reads again in MiXCR, with one record for every CDR3 protein. This repertoire shows a few hundred thousand distinct CDR3 sequences, 16% found once; its top ten account for approximately 29%. Sequenced material: PBMCs, mostly from graft donor cells, taken 360 days after TCRalphabeta/CD19-depleted stem cell transplant. The J gene is TRBJ2-7, the V gene TRBV20-1, with D unclear. The sequence was obtained from a boy younger than two who had a stem cell transplant for Wiskott-Aldrich syndrome, so the T cells may come from the graft donor. Written as DNA, the CDR3 is TGCAGTGCTAGAGATTTGGCTAGCTCCTACGAGCAGTACTTC. Translated: CSARDLASSYEQYF.